The clone carrying this TCR beta chain was seen at least ten times. Its target is not known. TCRdb itself ran the multiplex PCR reads through MiXCR, one entry per CDR3 protein. The table lists 250,000 or so distinct CDR3 sequences, more than 30% of them singletons. The data stem from a study of breast tumors, draining lymph nodes, adjacent tissues. Breast cancer patients provided tissue from their axillary draining lymph nodes. Overall study findings and caveats: Compared with basal-like, luminal-like tumors shared significantly more repertoire with nontumor tissue. Data fit most tumor T cells coming from lymph node, expanding in tumor. Tumor TCR diversity was below lymph nodes but above nontumor tissue.

V lost 1 base to trimming and J lost 4 bases, with 10 bases between them. CDR1 and CDR2 (germline): SGHVS, FQNEAQ. The CDR3 contains 14 residues. The chain employs TRBV7-8 and TRBJ2-5; TRBD2 might be the D (6 bases). This sequence was found in a female donor with breast cancer. Some clones in this sample may be carry-over from other donors' samples. The sequenced sample consisted of axillary lymph node tissue. CDR3 residues: CASSLVFGGETQYF. The CDR3 region has the DNA TGTGCCAGCAGCTTAGTTTTCGGGGGAGAGACCCAGTACTTC. Full variable domain (rest looked up from reference TRBV7-8 and TRBJ2-5): GAGVSQSPRYKVAKRGQDVALRCDPISGHVSLFWYQQALGQGPEFLTYFQNEAQLDKSGLPSDRFFAERPEGSVSTLKIQRTQQEDSAVYLCASSLVFGGETQYFGPGTRLLVL.